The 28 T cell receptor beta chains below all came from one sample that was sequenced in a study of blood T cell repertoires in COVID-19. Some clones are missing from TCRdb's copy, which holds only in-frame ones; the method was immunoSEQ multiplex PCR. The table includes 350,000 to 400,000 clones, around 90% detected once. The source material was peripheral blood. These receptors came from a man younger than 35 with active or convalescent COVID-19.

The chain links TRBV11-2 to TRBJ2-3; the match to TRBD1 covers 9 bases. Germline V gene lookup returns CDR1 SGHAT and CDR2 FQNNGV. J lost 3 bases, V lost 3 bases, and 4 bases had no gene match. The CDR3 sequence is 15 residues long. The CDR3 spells CASSFRQGGTDTQYF. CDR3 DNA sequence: TGTGCCAGCAGCTTCAGACAGGGGGGGACAGATACGCAGTATTTT. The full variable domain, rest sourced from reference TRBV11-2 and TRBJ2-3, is EAGVAQSPRYKIIEKRQSVAFWCNPISGHATLYWYQQILGQGPKLLIQFQNNGVVDDSQLPKDRFSAERLKGVDSTLKIQPAKLEDSAVYLCASSFRQGGTDTQYFGPGTRLTVL.

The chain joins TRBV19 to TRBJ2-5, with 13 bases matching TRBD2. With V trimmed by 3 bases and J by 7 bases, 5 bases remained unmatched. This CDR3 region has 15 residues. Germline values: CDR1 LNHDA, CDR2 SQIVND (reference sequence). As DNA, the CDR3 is TGTGCCAGTAGTATGACTAGCGGGGGGCCCATGACCCAGTACTTC. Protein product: CASSMTSGGPMTQYF. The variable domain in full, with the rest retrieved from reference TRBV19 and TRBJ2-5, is DGGITQSPKYLFRKEGQNVTLSCEQNLNHDAMYWYRQDPGQGLRLIYYSQIVNDFQKGDIAEGYSVSREKKESFPLTVTSAQKNPTAFYLCASSMTSGGPMTQYFGPGTRLLVL.

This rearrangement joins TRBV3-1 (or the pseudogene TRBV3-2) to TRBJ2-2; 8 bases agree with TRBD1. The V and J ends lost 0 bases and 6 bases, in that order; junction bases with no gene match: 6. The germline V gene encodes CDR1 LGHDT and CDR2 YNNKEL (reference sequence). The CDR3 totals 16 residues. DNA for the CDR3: TGTGCCAGCAGCCAAGAGAACAGGGGGGTTGCCGGGGAGCTGTTTTTT. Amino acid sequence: CASSQENRGVAGELFF.

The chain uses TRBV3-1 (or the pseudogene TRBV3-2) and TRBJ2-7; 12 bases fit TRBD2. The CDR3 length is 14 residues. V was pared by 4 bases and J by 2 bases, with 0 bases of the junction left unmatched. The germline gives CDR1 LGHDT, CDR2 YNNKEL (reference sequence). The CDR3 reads CASSRTSGTYEQYF. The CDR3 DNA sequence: TGTGCCAGCAGCCGGACTAGCGGGACCTACGAGCAGTACTTC.

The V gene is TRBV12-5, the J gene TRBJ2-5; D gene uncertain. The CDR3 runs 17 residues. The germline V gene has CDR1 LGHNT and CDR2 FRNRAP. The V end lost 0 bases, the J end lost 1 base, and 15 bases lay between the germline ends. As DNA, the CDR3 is TGTGCTAGTGGTTTGGTAATGGCTAGTTTTTCCCAAGAGACCCAGTACTTC. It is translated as CASGLVMASFSQETQYF.

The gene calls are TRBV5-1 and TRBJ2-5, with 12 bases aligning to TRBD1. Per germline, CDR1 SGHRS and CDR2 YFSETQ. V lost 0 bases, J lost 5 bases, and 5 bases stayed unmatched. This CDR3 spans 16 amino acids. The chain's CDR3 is CASSLAGTGGGETQYF. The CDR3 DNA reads TGCGCCAGCAGCTTGGCCGGGACAGGGGGCGGTGAGACCCAGTACTTC.

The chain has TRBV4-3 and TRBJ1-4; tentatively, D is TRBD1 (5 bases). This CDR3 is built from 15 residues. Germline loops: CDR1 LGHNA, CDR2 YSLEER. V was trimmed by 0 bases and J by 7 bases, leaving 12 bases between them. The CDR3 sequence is CASSQDHGAGEKLFF. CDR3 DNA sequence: TGCGCCAGCAGCCAAGATCATGGGGCAGGTGAAAAACTGTTTTTT.

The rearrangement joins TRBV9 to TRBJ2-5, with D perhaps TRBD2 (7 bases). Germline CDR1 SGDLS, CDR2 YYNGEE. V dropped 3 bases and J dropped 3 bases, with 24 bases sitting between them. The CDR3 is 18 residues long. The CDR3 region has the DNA TGTGCCAGCAGCGAGGGGGAAGTGGGCGGGAGAAGGGAAGAGACCCAGTACTTC. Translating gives CASSEGEVGGRREETQYF.

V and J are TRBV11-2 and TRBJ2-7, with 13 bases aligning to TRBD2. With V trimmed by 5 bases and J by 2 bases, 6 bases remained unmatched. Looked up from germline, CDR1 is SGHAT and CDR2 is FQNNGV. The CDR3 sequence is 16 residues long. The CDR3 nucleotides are TGTGCCAGCAGCCCACAAGGACTAGCGGGGGCCTACGAGCAGTACTTC. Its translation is CASSPQGLAGAYEQYF.

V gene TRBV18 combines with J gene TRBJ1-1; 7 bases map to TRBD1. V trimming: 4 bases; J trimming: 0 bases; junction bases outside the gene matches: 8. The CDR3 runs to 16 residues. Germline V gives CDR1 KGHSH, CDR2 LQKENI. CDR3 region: CASSLTGPTMNTEAFF. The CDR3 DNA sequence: TGTGCCAGCTCACTGACAGGGCCCACCATGAACACTGAAGCTTTCTTT.

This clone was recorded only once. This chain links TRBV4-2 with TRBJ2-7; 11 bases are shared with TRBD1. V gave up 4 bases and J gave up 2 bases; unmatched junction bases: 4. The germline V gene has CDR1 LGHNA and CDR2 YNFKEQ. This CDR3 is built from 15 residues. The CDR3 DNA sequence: TGTGCCAGCAGCCTCGGACAGGGGGCTGCCTACGAGCAGTACTTC. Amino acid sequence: CASSLGQGAAYEQYF.

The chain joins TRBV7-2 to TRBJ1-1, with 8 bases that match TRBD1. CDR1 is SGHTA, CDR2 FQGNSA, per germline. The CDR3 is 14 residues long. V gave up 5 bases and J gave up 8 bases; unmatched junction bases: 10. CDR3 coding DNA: TGTGCCAGCAGCCCGGACAGGGCGGTTAGGGAAGCTTTCTTT. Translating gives CASSPDRAVREAFF.

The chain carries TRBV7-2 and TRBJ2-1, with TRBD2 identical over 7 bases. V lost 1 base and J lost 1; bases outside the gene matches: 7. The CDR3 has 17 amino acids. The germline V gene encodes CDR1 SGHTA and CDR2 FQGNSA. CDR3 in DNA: TGTGCCAGCAGCTTAGACGAGGCTAGCGGATCCTACAATGAGCAGTTCTTC. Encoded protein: CASSLDEASGSYNEQFF. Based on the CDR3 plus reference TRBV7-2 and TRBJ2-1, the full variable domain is GAGVSQSPSNKVTEKGKDVELRCDPISGHTALYWYRQSLGQGLEFLIYFQGNSAPDKSGLPSDRFSAERTGGSVSTLTIQRTQQEDSAVYLCASSLDEASGSYNEQFFGPGTRLTVL.

The CDR3 sequence is CASSQIGGQPQHF. The CDR3 DNA sequence: TGTGCCAGCAGCCAAATCGGAGGGCAGCCCCAGCATTTT. The chain carries TRBV3-1 (or the pseudogene TRBV3-2) and TRBJ1-5; D unresolved. The germline V gene encodes CDR1 LGHDT and CDR2 YNNKEL (reference sequence). CDR3 length: 13 amino acids. V was clipped by 2 bases and J by 7 bases, with 9 bases between them.

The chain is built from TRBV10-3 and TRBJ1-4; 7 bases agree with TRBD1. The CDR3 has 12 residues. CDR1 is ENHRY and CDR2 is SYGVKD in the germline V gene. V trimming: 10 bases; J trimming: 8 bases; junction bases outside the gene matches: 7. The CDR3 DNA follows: TGTGCCACCTCTGGACAGGACGAAAAACTGTTTTTT. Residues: CATSGQDEKLFF.

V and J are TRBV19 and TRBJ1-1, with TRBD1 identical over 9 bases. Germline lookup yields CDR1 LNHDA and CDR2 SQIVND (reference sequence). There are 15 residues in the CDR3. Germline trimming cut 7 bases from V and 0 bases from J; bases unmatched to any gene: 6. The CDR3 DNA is TGTGCCAGTACCCCGACAGGGGGAATGAACACTGAAGCTTTCTTT. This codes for CASTPTGGMNTEAFF.

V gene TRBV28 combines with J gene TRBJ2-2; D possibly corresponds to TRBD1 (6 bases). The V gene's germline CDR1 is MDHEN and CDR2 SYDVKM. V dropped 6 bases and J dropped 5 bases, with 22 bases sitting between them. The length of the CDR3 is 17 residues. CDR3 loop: CASSPPPGHMVTGELFF. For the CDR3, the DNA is TGTGCCAGCAGCCCGCCCCCGGGACATATGGTGACCGGGGAGCTGTTTTTT.

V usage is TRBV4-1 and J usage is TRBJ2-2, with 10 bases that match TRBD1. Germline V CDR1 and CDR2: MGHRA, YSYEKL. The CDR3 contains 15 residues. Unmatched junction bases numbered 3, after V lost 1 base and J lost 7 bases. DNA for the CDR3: TGCGCCAGCAGCCAAGGACAGGGGGCAGTCGGGGAGCTGTTTTTT. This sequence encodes CASSQGQGAVGELFF.

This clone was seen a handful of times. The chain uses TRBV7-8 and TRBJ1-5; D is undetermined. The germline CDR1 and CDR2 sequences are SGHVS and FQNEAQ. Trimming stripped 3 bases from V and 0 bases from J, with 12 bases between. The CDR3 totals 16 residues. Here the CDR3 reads CASSFGSPHSNQPQHF. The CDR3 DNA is TGTGCCAGCAGCTTTGGCTCCCCACATAGCAATCAGCCCCAGCATTTT.

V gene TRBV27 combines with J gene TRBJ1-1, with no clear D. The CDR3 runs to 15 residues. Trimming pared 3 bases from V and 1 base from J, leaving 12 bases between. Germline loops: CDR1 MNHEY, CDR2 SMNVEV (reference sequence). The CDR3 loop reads CASSFAGTQNTEAFF. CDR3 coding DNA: TGTGCCAGCAGTTTCGCAGGCACCCAGAACACTGAAGCTTTCTTT.

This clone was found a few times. The CDR3 DNA reads TGTGCCAGCAGTGCCTACCTTCTCCAGGGGGGTTCCTACGAGCAGTACTTC. This sequence encodes CASSAYLLQGGSYEQYF. The chain combines TRBV6-4 with TRBJ2-7, with TRBD1 as a possible D gene (7 bases). V was cut by 4 bases and J by 1 base, with 20 bases left in between. The CDR3 is 17 residues long. Germline CDR1 MRHNA, CDR2 SNTAGT.

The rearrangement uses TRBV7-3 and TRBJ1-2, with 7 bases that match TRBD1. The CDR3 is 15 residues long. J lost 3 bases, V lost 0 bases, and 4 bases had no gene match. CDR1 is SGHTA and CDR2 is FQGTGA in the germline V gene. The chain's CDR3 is CASSLTGGGDYGYTF. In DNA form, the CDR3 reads TGTGCCAGCAGCTTAACAGGAGGGGGCGACTATGGCTACACCTTC.

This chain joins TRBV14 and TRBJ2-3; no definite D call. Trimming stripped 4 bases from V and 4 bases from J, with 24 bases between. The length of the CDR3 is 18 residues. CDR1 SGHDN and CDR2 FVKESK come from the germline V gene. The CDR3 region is CASSPNARSGYPPDTQYF. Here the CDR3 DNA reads TGTGCCAGCAGCCCCAACGCCCGGTCGGGTTATCCCCCAGATACGCAGTATTTT.

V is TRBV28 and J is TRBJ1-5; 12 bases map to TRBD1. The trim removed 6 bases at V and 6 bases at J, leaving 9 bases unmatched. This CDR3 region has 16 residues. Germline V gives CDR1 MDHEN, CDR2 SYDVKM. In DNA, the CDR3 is TGTGCCAGCAGACAACCGGGACAGGGGGCCCGTCAGCCCCAGCATTTT. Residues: CASRQPGQGARQPQHF.

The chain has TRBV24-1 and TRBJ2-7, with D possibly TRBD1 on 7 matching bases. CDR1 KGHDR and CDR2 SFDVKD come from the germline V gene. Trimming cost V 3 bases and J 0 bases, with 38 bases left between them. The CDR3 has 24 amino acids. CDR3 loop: CATSDEDGGARRTGGGESSYEQYF. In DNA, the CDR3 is TGTGCCACCAGTGATGAGGACGGCGGAGCCCGGAGGACAGGTGGAGGGGAAAGCTCCTACGAGCAGTACTTC.

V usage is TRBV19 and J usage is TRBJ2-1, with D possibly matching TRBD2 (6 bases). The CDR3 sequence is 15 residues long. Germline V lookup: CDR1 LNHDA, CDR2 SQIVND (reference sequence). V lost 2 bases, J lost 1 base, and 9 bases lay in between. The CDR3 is CASSITGASYNEQFF. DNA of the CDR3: TGTGCCAGTAGTATAACGGGAGCTTCCTACAATGAGCAGTTCTTC.

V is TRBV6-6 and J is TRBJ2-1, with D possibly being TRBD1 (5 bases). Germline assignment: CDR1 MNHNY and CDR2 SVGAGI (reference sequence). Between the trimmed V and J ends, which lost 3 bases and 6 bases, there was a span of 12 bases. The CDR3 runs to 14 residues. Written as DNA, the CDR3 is TGTGCCAGCAGTTATTCGGTAGGGGTCAATGAGCAGTTCTTC. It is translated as CASSYSVGVNEQFF.

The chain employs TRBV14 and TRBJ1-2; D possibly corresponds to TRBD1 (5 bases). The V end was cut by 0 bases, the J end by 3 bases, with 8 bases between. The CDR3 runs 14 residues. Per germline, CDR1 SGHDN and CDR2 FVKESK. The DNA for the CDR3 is TGTGCCAGCAGCCAAGACAGGGTCGACTATGGCTACACCTTC. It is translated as CASSQDRVDYGYTF.